The present T cell receptor beta chain was sequenced within a study of T cell changes during pregnancy in multiple sclerosis. Germline CDR1 reads LNHDA; CDR2 reads SQIVND (reference sequence). This CDR3 spans 13 amino acids. Trimming removed 8 bases at V and 4 bases at J, with 11 bases between. Data came from immunoSEQ multiplex PCR; TCRdb stores just in-frame clones and leaves some out. The profile shows about 17,000 clones, 80% to 85% of them singletons. The receptor was isolated from a female donor in good health, enrolled as a control in a pregnancy study. The source was CD8+ T cells from peripheral blood mononuclear cells, collected in the third trimester of pregnancy. The rearrangement joins TRBV19 to TRBJ2-2; D may be TRBD2 (6 bases). The CDR3 sequence: CASGSRGTGELFF. In DNA form, the CDR3 reads TGTGCCAGTGGGTCGCGGGGCACCGGGGAGCTGTTTTTT.